This entry lists 24 T cell receptor beta chains sequenced from one sample in a study of cytomegalovirus exposure and HLA in healthy donors. It was with 60 Vbeta and 13 Jbeta primers that the PCR ran. Sequenced by immunoSEQ multiplex PCR; TCRdb stores in-frame clones only, minus some. Of approximately 220,000 clones in the sample, 75% to 80% are singletons; the top ten hold less than 2%. The sequenced material came from PBMCs. These receptors came from a male donor in good health and CMV-seronegative.

V usage is TRBV19 and J usage is TRBJ1-6; 10 bases align to TRBD1. The V and J ends lost 6 bases and 11 bases, in that order; junction bases with no gene match: 7. This CDR3 is 14 amino acids long. Germline CDR1 and CDR2: LNHDA and SQIVND (reference sequence). This chain's CDR3 is CASSQGQGNTPLHF. The CDR3 DNA sequence: TGTGCCAGTAGCCAGGGACAGGGGAATACACCCCTCCACTTT.

The J gene is TRBJ1-1, the V gene TRBV28, with D hard to call. Per germline, CDR1 MDHEN and CDR2 SYDVKM. The V and J ends lost 6 bases and 1 base respectively, with 12 bases between them. The CDR3 is 14 residues long. Here the CDR3 reads CASRRAGKNTEAFF. For the CDR3, the DNA is TGTGCCAGCAGACGGGCGGGGAAGAACACTGAAGCTTTCTTT.

This clone was detected only a few times. Here the CDR3 DNA reads TGTGCCCGGGGAACAGGGGGGACAGATACGCAGTATTTT. This sequence encodes CARGTGGTDTQYF. The chain is built from TRBV30 and TRBJ2-3; TRBD1 agrees at 8 bases. The CDR3 is 13 amino acids. The V gene's germline CDR1 is GTSNPN and CDR2 SVGIG (reference sequence). After removal of 8 bases from V and 3 bases from J, the junction contained 7 bases not matched to a gene.

V usage is TRBV6-1 and J usage is TRBJ2-7, with 7 bases that match TRBD2. Germline lookup yields CDR1 MNHNS and CDR2 SASEGT. With 6 bases clipped from V and 4 bases from J, the junction kept 9 bases outside the gene matches. The CDR3 loop spans 14 amino acids. In nucleotides, the CDR3 is TGTGCCAGCAGGAGTGTCTCAGCGGGGTACGAGCAGTACTTC. It is translated as CASRSVSAGYEQYF.

The chain carries TRBV2 and TRBJ1-2; D not certain. This CDR3 contains 14 residues. Trimming removed 8 bases from V and 4 bases from J, with 17 bases in between. Germline CDR1 and CDR2: SNHLY and FYNNEI. The CDR3 DNA reads TGTGCCAGCTACACCGGGATATTACTCTATGGCTACACCTTC. This codes for CASYTGILLYGYTF. The full variable domain, in which reference TRBV2 and TRBJ1-2 provide the parts outside the CDR3, is EPEVTQTPSHQVTQMGQEVILRCVPISNHLYFYWYRQILGQKVEFLVSFYNNEISEKSEIFDDQFSVERPDGSNFTLKIRSTKLEDSAMYFCASYTGILLYGYTFGSGTRLTVV.

The CDR3 sequence is CAWSVLWDRAYEQYF. The CDR3, as DNA: TGTGCCTGGAGTGTTCTATGGGACAGGGCCTACGAGCAGTACTTC. The V and J genes are TRBV30 and TRBJ2-5; 9 bases agree with TRBD1. The end of the DNA is better explained by TRBJ2-7, so the J call may be wrong. Germline assignment: CDR1 GTSNPN and CDR2 SVGIG (reference sequence). The CDR3 consists of 15 residues.

The V call is TRBV9, the J call TRBJ2-3; 13 bases agree with TRBD2. The trim removed 3 bases at V and 5 bases at J, leaving 6 bases unmatched. CDR3 size: 16 residues. From germline, CDR1 is SGDLS and CDR2 YYNGEE. DNA for the CDR3: TGTGCCAGCAGCGCGTCGACTAGCGGGGGGCAAGATACGCAGTATTTT. Translation: CASSASTSGGQDTQYF.

This sequence joins TRBV9 and TRBJ2-1, with TRBD1 identical over 11 bases. CDR3 size: 16 residues. Germline-derived CDR1 and CDR2 are SGDLS and YYNGEE. V lost 3 bases, J lost 9 bases, and 11 bases stayed unmatched. CDR3 in amino acids: CASSAMGQGVYGEQFF. For the CDR3, the DNA is TGTGCCAGCAGCGCGATGGGACAGGGGGTATATGGTGAGCAGTTCTTC.

The chain uses TRBV27 and TRBJ1-2; 7 bases match TRBD1. Trimming at V came to 0 bases and at J to 2 bases, leaving 0 bases not matched to a gene. Germline values: CDR1 MNHEY, CDR2 SMNVEV (reference sequence). The CDR3 has 14 residues. CDR3 coding DNA: TGTGCCAGCAGTTTATCGACAGGGAACTATGGCTACACCTTC. It yields the protein CASSLSTGNYGYTF.

On this clone itself: One end of the junction fails to match germline, which may point to a read error. CDR3 in DNA: TGTGCCAGCAGTGGTCGGGACAGTTCCTCTCTGGGGGGCAACGTCCTGACTTTC. Translation: CASSGRDSSSLGGNVLTF. The V and J genes are TRBV6-1 and TRBJ2-6, with D possibly matching TRBD1 (7 bases). Looked up from germline, CDR1 is MNHNS and CDR2 is SASEGT. CDR3 length: 18 amino acids.

V gene TRBV4-2 combines with J gene TRBJ2-3; TRBD2 matches at 15 bases. With V trimmed by 5 bases and J by 0 bases, 9 bases remained unmatched. Germline V gene sequence: CDR1 LGHNA, CDR2 YNFKEQ. The CDR3 is 19 residues long. This chain's CDR3 is CASSKTGLAGGGSTDTQYF. The CDR3 DNA reads TGTGCCAGCAGCAAAACCGGACTAGCGGGGGGGGGAAGCACAGATACGCAGTATTTT.

The chain couples TRBV18 to TRBJ1-5; 7 nucleotides match TRBD1. CDR3 length equals 14 residues. CDR1 and CDR2 (germline): KGHSH, LQKENI. Germline trimming cut 3 bases from V and 6 bases from J; bases unmatched to any gene: 5. The CDR3 nucleotides read TGTGCCAGCTCACCGGAGGGGGCGCGTCAGCCCCAGCATTTT. Residues: CASSPEGARQPQHF.

This chain uses TRBV21-1 with TRBJ1-3. TRBV21-1 constitutes a pseudogene. The CDR3 has 15 amino acids. Written as DNA, the CDR3 is TGTGCCAGCAGGGTCCGACGGGTTGCTGGAAACACCATATATTTT. This sequence encodes CASRVRRVAGNTIYF.

The chain carries TRBV4-3 and TRBJ1-1; 7 bases line up with TRBD1. The CDR3 spans 14 residues. Germline CDR1 reads LGHNA; CDR2 reads YSLEER. J lost 10 bases, V lost 0 bases, and 8 bases had no gene match. CDR3 nucleotides: TGCGCCAGCAGCCAAGATCTGACAGGGCGGGGAGCTTTCTTT. It codes for CASSQDLTGRGAFF.

V and J are TRBV19 and TRBJ1-5; 9 bases map to TRBD1. Germline V gives CDR1 LNHDA, CDR2 SQIVND (reference sequence). The CDR3 runs to 17 residues. J was trimmed by 3 bases and V by 8 bases; bases with no gene match: 14. CDR3 region: CASRPNRGRKVNQPQHF. The DNA of the CDR3 is TGTGCCAGTCGACCAAACAGGGGGCGCAAAGTCAATCAGCCCCAGCATTTT.

The chain recombines TRBV27 with TRBJ1-1; D gene ambiguous. Trimming cost V 5 bases and J 5 bases, with 9 bases left between them. The CDR3 has 12 residues. Per germline, CDR1 MNHEY and CDR2 SMNVEV (reference sequence). CDR3 DNA: TGTGCCAGCAGTCGGGGAAAAACTGAAGCTTTCTTT. This encodes CASSRGKTEAFF.

The genes are TRBV5-1 and TRBJ2-5; 10 bases match TRBD2. With 2 bases clipped from V and 2 bases from J, the junction kept 6 bases outside the gene matches. This CDR3 is built from 16 residues. Germline-derived CDR1 and CDR2 are SGHRS and YFSETQ. The CDR3 loop is CASSFASSGGQETQYF. The CDR3 DNA reads TGCGCCAGCAGCTTTGCGTCTAGCGGGGGTCAAGAGACCCAGTACTTC.

This sequence joins TRBV27 and TRBJ2-1; TRBD1 agrees at 9 bases. The CDR3 is 15 amino acids. Per the germline V gene, CDR1 is MNHEY and CDR2 is SMNVEV (reference sequence). V lost 3 bases and J lost 4; bases outside the gene matches: 4. The CDR3 loop is CASSFRDRVYNEQFF. The CDR3 region has the DNA TGTGCCAGCAGTTTCCGGGACAGGGTATACAATGAGCAGTTCTTC.

Comments on this clone: The same CDR3 arises from other DNA sequences in this sample as well. J is TRBJ2-5 and V is TRBV6-5, with a tentative D call TRBD2 (6 bases). Germline loops: CDR1 MNHEY, CDR2 SVGAGI. CDR3 length: 14 amino acids. V lost 0 bases, J lost 2 bases, and 7 bases lay in between. CDR3 sequence: CASSYSGGQETQYF. CDR3 nucleotide sequence: TGTGCCAGCAGTTACTCCGGAGGGCAAGAGACCCAGTACTTC.

The rearrangement uses TRBV5-1 and TRBJ2-3; 14 nucleotides match TRBD2. V shed 4 bases, J shed 0 bases, and the junction held 4 bases outside the gene matches. This CDR3 has 17 residues. Germline assignment: CDR1 SGHRS and CDR2 YFSETQ. CDR3 protein: CASSGRTSGGSTDTQYF. Written as DNA, the CDR3 is TGCGCCAGCAGCGGGAGGACTAGCGGGGGGAGCACAGATACGCAGTATTTT.

The rearrangement uses TRBV11-3 and TRBJ2-3; 7 nucleotides align to TRBD1. Germline values: CDR1 SGHNT, CDR2 YENEEA. CDR3 length equals 15 residues. Trimming took 4 bases from V and 5 from J; bases not matched to a gene: 9. The CDR3 loop reads CASSSPTGQGDTQYF. DNA for the CDR3: TGTGCCAGCAGCTCCCCGACAGGGCAGGGAGATACGCAGTATTTT.

The V gene is TRBV5-6, the J gene TRBJ2-7, with 7 bases that match TRBD2. This CDR3 spans 13 amino acids. Germline V lookup: CDR1 SGHDT, CDR2 YYEEEE. The junction had 4 bases not matched to a gene; V was cut back by 4 bases and J by 3 bases. CDR3 residues: CASSPGGSYEQYF. CDR3 sequence (DNA): TGTGCCAGCAGCCCGGGGGGAAGCTACGAGCAGTACTTC.

This chain joins TRBV9 and TRBJ2-3; D unclear. Trimming pared 0 bases from V and 0 bases from J, leaving 5 bases between. Germline CDR1 reads SGDLS; CDR2 reads YYNGEE. The CDR3 spans 14 residues. CDR3 amino acids: CASSVASSTDTQYF. The CDR3 DNA reads as TGTGCCAGCAGCGTAGCCTCTAGCACAGATACGCAGTATTTT.

This clone has only one observation. V gene TRBV5-4 combines with J gene TRBJ2-3, with D possibly matching TRBD1 (6 bases). The CDR3 totals 15 residues. V lost 3 bases, J lost 0 bases, and 11 bases lay in between. CDR1 is SGHNT, CDR2 YYREEE, per germline (reference sequence). The CDR3 coding sequence is TGTGCCAGCAGCTCACGGACAGCTAGCACAGATACGCAGTATTTT. Its translation: CASSSRTASTDTQYF.